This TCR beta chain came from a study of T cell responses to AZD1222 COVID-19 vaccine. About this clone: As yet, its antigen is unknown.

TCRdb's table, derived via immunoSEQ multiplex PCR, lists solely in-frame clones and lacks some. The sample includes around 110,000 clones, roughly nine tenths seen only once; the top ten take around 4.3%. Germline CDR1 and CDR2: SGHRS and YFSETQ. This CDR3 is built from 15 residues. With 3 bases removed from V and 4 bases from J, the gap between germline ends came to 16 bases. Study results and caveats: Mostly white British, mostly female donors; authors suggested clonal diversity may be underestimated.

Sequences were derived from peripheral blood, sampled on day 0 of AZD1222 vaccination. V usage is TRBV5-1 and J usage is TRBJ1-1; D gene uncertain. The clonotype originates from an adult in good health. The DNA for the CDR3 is TGCGCCAGCAGCTCCCAAGCCCCTCTCGGCACTGAAGCTTTCTTT. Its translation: CASSSQAPLGTEAFF.